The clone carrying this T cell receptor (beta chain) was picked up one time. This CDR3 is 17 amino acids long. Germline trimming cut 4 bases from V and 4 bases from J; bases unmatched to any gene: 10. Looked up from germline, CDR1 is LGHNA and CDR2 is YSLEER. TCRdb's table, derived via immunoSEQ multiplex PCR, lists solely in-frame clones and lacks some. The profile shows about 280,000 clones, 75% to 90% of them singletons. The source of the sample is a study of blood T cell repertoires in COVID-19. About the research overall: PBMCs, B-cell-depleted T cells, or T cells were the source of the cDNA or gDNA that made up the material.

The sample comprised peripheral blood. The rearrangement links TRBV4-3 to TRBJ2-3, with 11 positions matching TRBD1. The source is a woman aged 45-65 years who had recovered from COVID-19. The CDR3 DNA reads TGCGCCAGCAGCCGGCGAGGCGGGACAGGGGGAGCAGATACGCAGTATTTT. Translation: CASSRRGGTGGADTQYF.